The source of this T cell receptor (beta chain) is a study of cytomegalovirus exposure and HLA in healthy donors. This clone occurred a few times. Its antigen is unknown. 13 Jbeta primers and 60 Vbeta primers were used for the PCR. Profiled with immunoSEQ multiplex PCR; TCRdb holds only in-frame clones, not every one. Of some 180,000 clones in the sample, 75% to 85% were seen once. Study-wide findings and caveats: Most of the CMV-associated TCR beta chains (in a later analysis) appeared to be HLA-restricted. Rates of TCR association differed by HLA locus in a later analysis, with DRB1 highest and HLA-C lowest.

The receptor was derived from a woman aged 55-70 years in good health and CMV-seropositive. Sequencing used PBMCs.

In DNA form, the CDR3 reads TGTGCCAGCAGCCCGGGGGGGGGCTCCTACAATGAGCAGTTCTTC. It is translated as CASSPGGGSYNEQFF. The gene calls are TRBV7-3 and TRBJ2-1; 8 bases map to TRBD2. The CDR3 has 15 residues. V lost 5 bases, J lost 0 bases, and 3 bases stayed unmatched. Germline CDR1 reads SGHTA; CDR2 reads FQGTGA.